This TCR beta chain was captured in a study of T cells in tuberculosis. Trimming at V came to 7 bases and at J to 4 bases, leaving 0 bases not matched to a gene. Germline values: CDR1 GTSNPN, CDR2 SVGIG (reference sequence). The CDR3 sequence is 11 residues long. Time point given: new active TB diagnosis, blood taken before or within 7 days of starting treatment. Data came from immunoSEQ multiplex PCR; TCRdb stores just in-frame clones and leaves some out. The sample consists of approximately 49,000 clones, about 95% of them appearing once. Broader study findings: Smaller alpha distances in active tuberculosis partly reflected shorter CDR3-alpha lengths.

In regard to this clone: What it recognizes is unknown.

The sequencing used PBMCs, collected at tuberculosis diagnosis. This sequence was found in an adult with tuberculosis. V and J are TRBV30 and TRBJ2-2; 7 nucleotides match TRBD1. The CDR3 DNA reads as TGTGCCTACAGGGGCACCGGGGAGCTGTTTTTT. This sequence encodes CAYRGTGELFF.